These 24 T cell receptor beta chains were sequenced from one sample in a study of response to subunit inactivated influenza vaccine. TCRdb called the RT-PCR reads again in MiXCR, with one record for every CDR3 protein. The table includes roughly 570,000 distinct CDR3 sequences, 10% to 15% detected once. This specimen was PBMCs from blood, taken about 40 days after vaccination. The receptors here all came from a man aged 50 to 59 who received an inactivated influenza vaccine.

V usage is TRBV30 and J usage is TRBJ2-5, with D maybe TRBD1 (6 bases). In germline, CDR1 is GTSNPN, CDR2 SVGIG (reference sequence). This CDR3 comprises 15 residues. V gave up 0 bases and J gave up 1 base, with 12 bases separating them. CDR3 residues: CAWSVRGDPQETQYF. In nucleotides, the CDR3 is TGTGCCTGGAGTGTCAGGGGCGATCCCCAAGAGACCCAGTACTTC.

This chain uses TRBV4-3 with TRBJ2-7; 8 nucleotides agree with TRBD1. Trimming removed 0 bases from V and 5 bases from J; junction bases left unmatched: 9. Per germline, CDR1 LGHNA and CDR2 YSLEER. This CDR3 is 16 amino acids long. CDR3 in DNA: TGCGCCAGCAGCCAAGAGAGGGGCGGACAGGGAGACGAGCAGTACTTC. It codes for CASSQERGGQGDEQYF.

This clonotype was picked up a small number of times. A much larger clone differs by one base, so this may be a read error. The chain recombines TRBV6-5 with TRBJ2-1, with D possibly being TRBD1 or TRBD2 (5 bases each). The ends were cut back, 0 bases at V and 3 bases at J, with 6 bases in the middle. The CDR3 covers 14 residues. The germline gives CDR1 MNHEY, CDR2 SVGAGI. CDR3 coding DNA: TGTGCCAGCAGTTACTCGAGGGGCTACAATGAGCAGTTCTTC. It is translated as CASSYSRGYNEQFF.

This clonotype was detected ten times or more. The rearrangement links TRBV11-2 to TRBJ2-1; 11 nucleotides match TRBD2. Germline assignment: CDR1 SGHAT and CDR2 FQNNGV. The CDR3 totals 14 residues. The V and J ends lost 4 bases and 8 bases, in that order; junction bases with no gene match: 4. The CDR3 here is CASSYTSGGYEQFF. The CDR3 coding sequence is TGTGCCAGCAGCTACACTAGCGGGGGCTATGAGCAGTTCTTC.

The rearrangement links TRBV4-3 to TRBJ1-2, with D unclear. The CDR3 contains 15 residues. Germline V gives CDR1 LGHNA, CDR2 YSLEER. V lost 0 bases and J lost 4, with 12 bases in between. This chain's CDR3 is CASSQESGLGYGYTF. CDR3 DNA sequence: TGCGCCAGCAGCCAAGAATCGGGGTTGGGCTATGGCTACACCTTC.

This chain connects TRBV10-3 to TRBJ2-7, with TRBD1 as a possible D gene (6 bases). Germline CDR1 is ENHRY and CDR2 is SYGVKD. The V gene lost 6 bases and the J gene lost 0 bases, with 9 bases spanning the gap. The CDR3 consists of 13 residues. CDR3 in DNA: TGTGCCATCAGGGACAGCAACTCCTACGAGCAGTACTTC. This gives the protein CAIRDSNSYEQYF.

V gene TRBV15 combines with J gene TRBJ2-5; D gene uncertain. This CDR3 spans 13 amino acids. Germline assignment: CDR1 LNHNV and CDR2 YYDKDF (reference sequence). V was trimmed by 4 bases and J by 4 bases, leaving 10 bases between them. The DNA for the CDR3 is TGTGCCACCAGCACGGACCGGGTAGAGACCCAGTACTTC. As protein: CATSTDRVETQYF.

This clonotype was recorded many times. The J gene is TRBJ2-7, the V gene TRBV14; D remains unclear. CDR3 size: 12 residues. The V and J ends lost 4 bases and 4 bases respectively, with 8 bases between them. Germline CDR1 is SGHDN and CDR2 is FVKESK. CDR3 DNA sequence: TGTGCCAGCAGCCCCGGTTGGTACGAGCAGTACTTC. As protein: CASSPGWYEQYF.

This clonotype was counted ten times or more. The chain has TRBV5-1 and TRBJ2-4, with 9 bases fitting TRBD1. The CDR3 spans 16 residues. Germline CDR1 is SGHRS and CDR2 is YFSETQ. With V trimmed by 2 bases and J by 0 bases, 3 bases remained unmatched. The CDR3 DNA sequence: TGCGCCAGCAGCTTCGGGACAGGGCTAGCCAAAAACATTCAGTACTTC. It is translated as CASSFGTGLAKNIQYF.

Ten or more counts support this clonotype. Written as DNA, the CDR3 is TGCAGTGCTCTTGGCGGGACTGGCCTGATTACCTCCTACAATGAGCAGTTCTTC. It translates to CSALGGTGLITSYNEQFF. J is TRBJ2-1 and V is TRBV20-1; D possibly corresponds to TRBD2 (6 bases). There are 18 residues in the CDR3. CDR1 and CDR2 from the germline V gene are DFQATT and SNEGSKA (reference sequence). Trimming pared 5 bases from V and 0 bases from J, leaving 23 bases between.

The table lists this clonotype with many counts. The J gene is TRBJ1-2, the V gene TRBV12-3 or TRBV12-4, with D hard to call. This CDR3 region has 13 residues. Trimming removed 8 bases at V and 3 bases at J, with 13 bases between. This CDR3 reads CASLSDGDYGYTF. The CDR3 bases are TGTGCCAGCCTCTCGGACGGAGACTATGGCTACACCTTC.

A few counts support this clonotype. The V gene is TRBV28, the J gene TRBJ1-5; the D is unclear. The V and J ends lost 3 bases and 1 base respectively, with 7 bases between them. Germline V lookup: CDR1 MDHEN, CDR2 SYDVKM. The CDR3 totals 14 residues. The CDR3 protein is CASSLRFSNQPQHF. The CDR3 bases are TGTGCCAGCAGTTTGAGGTTCAGCAATCAGCCCCAGCATTTT.

The chain combines TRBV7-4 with TRBJ1-5; D gene uncertain. V was cut by 5 bases and J by 0 bases, with 14 bases left in between. The CDR3 extends over 16 amino acids. The germline V gene has CDR1 SGHVT and CDR2 SQSDAQ. The CDR3 nucleotides are TGTGCCAGCAGCCACCGCGCACTGTATAGCAATCAGCCCCAGCATTTT. Protein product: CASSHRALYSNQPQHF.

The CDR3 sequence: CSARVRIGTGELFF. The CDR3, as DNA: TGCAGTGCTAGAGTTCGGATAGGCACCGGGGAGCTGTTTTTT. This chain uses TRBV20-1 with TRBJ2-2; no clear D gene. CDR1 is DFQATT and CDR2 is SNEGSKA in the germline V gene (reference sequence). CDR3 length: 14 amino acids. The V end lost 1 base, the J end lost 4 bases, and 10 bases lay between the germline ends.

The chain uses TRBV7-8 and TRBJ2-7; 12 positions match TRBD2. Germline trimming cut 4 bases from V and 4 bases from J; bases unmatched to any gene: 8. This CDR3 contains 16 residues. CDR1 is SGHVS and CDR2 is FQNEAQ in the germline V gene. For the CDR3, the DNA is TGTGCCAGCAGCTCCTTAGGACTAGCGGGGAAGTACGAGCAGTACTTC. This encodes CASSSLGLAGKYEQYF.

The chain employs TRBV3-1 and TRBJ1-1, with D perhaps TRBD1 (6 bases). CDR1 is LGHDT, CDR2 YNNKEL, per germline (reference sequence). V gave up 1 base and J gave up 3 bases, with 15 bases separating them. The CDR3 totals 16 residues. This chain's CDR3 is CASSQVIGQSYTEAFF. In DNA form, the CDR3 reads TGTGCCAGCAGCCAAGTGATAGGACAGAGTTACACTGAAGCTTTCTTT. The whole variable domain, filled in from reference TRBV3-1 and TRBJ1-1, reads DTAVSQTPKYLVTQMGNDKSIKCEQNLGHDTMYWYKQDSKKFLKIMFSYNNKELIINETVPNRFSPKSPDKAHLNLHINSLELGDSAVYFCASSQVIGQSYTEAFFGQGTRLTVV.

The sample holds a few counts of this clonotype. The V call is TRBV24-1, the J call TRBJ1-2, with 7 bases matching TRBD1. The CDR3 consists of 14 residues. J was trimmed by 4 bases and V by 4 bases; bases with no gene match: 5. The germline V gene encodes CDR1 KGHDR and CDR2 SFDVKD. The CDR3 nucleotides read TGTGCCACCAGTGACTGGGACAGCCGCTATGGCTACACCTTC. Translated, it gives CATSDWDSRYGYTF.

The chain uses TRBV6-2 or TRBV6-3 and TRBJ1-2; 8 bases match TRBD1. CDR3 length: 14 amino acids. V lost 8 bases to trimming and J lost 7 bases; unmatched junction nucleotides: 12. CDR1 and CDR2 from the germline V gene are MNHEY and SVGEGT. DNA of the CDR3: TGTGCCAGCGTCGGAGCCCAGGGGGCGGCTGGCTACACCTTC. This gives the protein CASVGAQGAAGYTF.

This clonotype was found many times. This chain joins TRBV29-1 and TRBJ1-2; D is uncertain. This CDR3 is 14 amino acids long. V was pared by 1 base and J by 2 bases, with 11 bases between. CDR1 is SQVTM, CDR2 ANQGSEA, per germline. CDR3 amino acids: CSVEGARRNYGYTF. DNA for the CDR3: TGCAGCGTTGAAGGCGCGCGCCGAAACTATGGCTACACCTTC.

The rearrangement joins TRBV20-1 to TRBJ2-3; a weak D match, TRBD1 (5 bases). The CDR3 totals 14 residues. V was clipped by 3 bases and J by 2 bases, with 12 bases between them. Germline values: CDR1 DFQATT, CDR2 SNEGSKA (reference sequence). CDR3: CSASWGGYTDTQYF. The CDR3 DNA follows: TGCAGTGCTAGTTGGGGCGGTTACACAGATACGCAGTATTTT.

The V gene is TRBV20-1, the J gene TRBJ2-7, with 11 bases aligning to TRBD2. The trim removed 5 bases at V and 1 base at J, leaving 7 bases unmatched. CDR1 DFQATT and CDR2 SNEGSKA come from the germline V gene (reference sequence). The CDR3 is 15 residues long. CDR3 loop: CSAFPIAGGSYEQYF. DNA of the CDR3: TGCAGTGCTTTTCCCATAGCGGGGGGGTCCTACGAGCAGTACTTC.

This clonotype was observed a handful of times. V usage is TRBV28 and J usage is TRBJ2-7; the match to TRBD2 covers 8 bases. J was trimmed by 2 bases and V by 6 bases; bases with no gene match: 6. CDR3 length: 14 residues. Germline loops: CDR1 MDHEN, CDR2 SYDVKM. CDR3 DNA sequence: TGTGCCAGCAGGTACGGGGGGGACACCTACGAGCAGTACTTC. It specifies CASRYGGDTYEQYF.

This sequence joins TRBV5-1 and TRBJ2-1; 7 nucleotides align to TRBD2. The trim removed 4 bases at V and 12 bases at J, leaving 16 bases unmatched. The CDR3 totals 15 residues. Germline V lookup: CDR1 SGHRS, CDR2 YFSETQ. The CDR3 here is CASSTPGGRVNTQFF. The DNA of the CDR3 is TGCGCCAGCAGCACCCCAGGCGGGAGAGTGAATACGCAGTTCTTC.

This clonotype has only a few counts. The V gene is TRBV6-5, the J gene TRBJ2-5; no firm D call. The V gene's germline CDR1 is MNHEY and CDR2 SVGAGI. The CDR3 is made up of 11 amino acids. V lost 6 bases and J lost 4, with 6 bases in between. The CDR3 protein is CASRFLETQYF. The DNA for the CDR3 is TGTGCCAGCAGGTTCTTAGAGACCCAGTACTTC.